This TCR beta chain was obtained from a study of regulatory T cells in long-lasting Graves disease. Both iRepertoire HTBI primers and Arm-PCR of CDR3 regions were used to build the TCR beta libraries. Original analysis: From all samples, identification returned 14 TRBJ and approximately 63 TRBV segments. One entry per CDR3 protein results from TCRdb running MiXCR on the multiplex PCR reads. TCRdb's processing, not the study's, gives the V and J calls here. The data hold about 360,000 distinct CDR3 sequences, with around 15% observed a single time. Stated time point: newly diagnosed GD, antithyroid drugs for less than 3 months. Generation of the TCR library employed RNA extracted from PBMCs. American Thyroid Association guidelines served as the basis for diagnosing Graves' disease. As a group, patients came from one endocrinology department in Xi'an, China. Looked up from germline, CDR1 is DFQATT and CDR2 is SNEGSKA (reference sequence). V shed 6 bases and J shed 10 bases, with 16 bases lying between them. This CDR3 is 12 amino acids long.

A note on this clonotype: This likely traces to a read error, being one base from a far larger clone.

The same data also contributed to another study, on T cells in Graves' hyperthyroidism and ophthalmopathy. As that study records: The study used the HTBI primer set for a first-round RT-PCR of the TCR CDR3.

The chain links TRBV20-1 to TRBJ2-1, with a possible D match to TRBD1 (5 bases). The sequenced sample was peripheral blood mononuclear cells (PBMCs), obtained at new diagnosis, from a patient treated with antithyroid drugs. This TCR came from a young woman with Graves disease. Written as DNA, the CDR3 is TGCAGTGCCGTTGTAGCAAAGGGGGAGCAGTTCTTC. Translation gives CSAVVAKGEQFF.